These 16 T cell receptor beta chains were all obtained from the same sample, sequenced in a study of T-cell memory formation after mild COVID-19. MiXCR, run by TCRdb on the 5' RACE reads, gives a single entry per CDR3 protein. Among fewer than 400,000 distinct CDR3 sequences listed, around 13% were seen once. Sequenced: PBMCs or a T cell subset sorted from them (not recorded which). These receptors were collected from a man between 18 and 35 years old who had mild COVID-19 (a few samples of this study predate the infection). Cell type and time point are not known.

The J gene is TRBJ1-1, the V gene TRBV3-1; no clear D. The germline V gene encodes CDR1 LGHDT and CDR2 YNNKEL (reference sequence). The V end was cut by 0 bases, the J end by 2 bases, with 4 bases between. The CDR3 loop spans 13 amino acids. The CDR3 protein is CASSQDKNTEAFF. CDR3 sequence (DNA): TGTGCCAGCAGCCAAGATAAAAACACTGAAGCTTTCTTT.

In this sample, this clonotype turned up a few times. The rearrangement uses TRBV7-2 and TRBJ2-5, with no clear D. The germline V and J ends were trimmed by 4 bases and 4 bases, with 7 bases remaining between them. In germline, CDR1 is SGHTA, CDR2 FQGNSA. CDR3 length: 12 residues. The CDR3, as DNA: TGTGCCAGCAGCTCAACTACAGAGACCCAGTACTTC. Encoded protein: CASSSTTETQYF.

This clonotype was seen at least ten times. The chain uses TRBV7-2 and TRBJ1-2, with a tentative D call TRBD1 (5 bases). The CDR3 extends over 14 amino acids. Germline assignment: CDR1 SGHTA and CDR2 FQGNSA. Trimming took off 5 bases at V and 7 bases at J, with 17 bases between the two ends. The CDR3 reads CASSLAGEVGGYTF. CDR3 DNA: TGTGCCAGCAGCCTGGCGGGGGAAGTCGGTGGCTACACCTTC.

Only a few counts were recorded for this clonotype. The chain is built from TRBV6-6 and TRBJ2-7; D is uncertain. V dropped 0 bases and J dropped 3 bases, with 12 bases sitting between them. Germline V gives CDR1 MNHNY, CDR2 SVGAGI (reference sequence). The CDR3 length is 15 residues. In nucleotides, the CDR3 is TGTGCCAGCAGTTACTCGACGGTTGGGGACTACGAGCAGTACGTC. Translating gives CASSYSTVGDYEQYV.

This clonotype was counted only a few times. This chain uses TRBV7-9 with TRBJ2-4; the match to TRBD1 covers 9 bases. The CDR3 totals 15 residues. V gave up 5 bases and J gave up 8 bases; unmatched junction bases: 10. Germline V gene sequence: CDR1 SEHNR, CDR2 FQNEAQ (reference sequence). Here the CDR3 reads CASSPPGQGVYIQYF. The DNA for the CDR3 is TGTGCCAGCAGCCCGCCGGGACAGGGAGTTTACATTCAGTACTTC.

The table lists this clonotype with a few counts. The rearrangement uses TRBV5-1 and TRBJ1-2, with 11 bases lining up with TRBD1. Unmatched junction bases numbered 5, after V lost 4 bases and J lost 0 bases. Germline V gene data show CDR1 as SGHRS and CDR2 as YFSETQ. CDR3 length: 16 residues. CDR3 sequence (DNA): TGCGCCAGCAGCCCGGTGGGACAGGGGGCTAACTATGGCTACACCTTC. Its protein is CASSPVGQGANYGYTF.

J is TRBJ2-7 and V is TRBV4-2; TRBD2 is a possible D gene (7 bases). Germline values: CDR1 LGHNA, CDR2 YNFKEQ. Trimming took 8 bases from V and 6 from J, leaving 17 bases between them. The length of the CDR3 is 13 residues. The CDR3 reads CASGGGGEGEQYV. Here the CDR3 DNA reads TGTGCCAGCGGGGGCGGCGGGGAGGGCGAGCAGTACGTC.

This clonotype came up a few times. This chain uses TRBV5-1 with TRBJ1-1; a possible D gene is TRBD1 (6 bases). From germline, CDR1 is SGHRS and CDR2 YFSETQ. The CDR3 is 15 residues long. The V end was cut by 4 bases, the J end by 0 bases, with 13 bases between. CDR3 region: CASSQGQLMNTEAFF. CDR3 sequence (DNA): TGCGCCAGCAGCCAAGGACAGTTAATGAACACTGAAGCTTTCTTT.

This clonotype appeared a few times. The CDR3 DNA reads as TGTGCCAGCAGTGAAGGCGGGGGCTCAGATACGCAGTATTTT. Its protein product is CASSEGGGSDTQYF. J is TRBJ2-3 and V is TRBV6-4, with D tentatively TRBD2 (7 bases). V lost 3 bases and J 4 bases, leaving 11 bases between the germline ends. CDR3 size: 14 residues. Germline V CDR1 and CDR2: MRHNA, SNTAGT.

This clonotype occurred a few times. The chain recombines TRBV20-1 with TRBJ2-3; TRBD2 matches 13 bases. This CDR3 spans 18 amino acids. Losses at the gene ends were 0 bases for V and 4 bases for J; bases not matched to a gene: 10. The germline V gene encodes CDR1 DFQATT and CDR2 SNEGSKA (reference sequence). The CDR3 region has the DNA TGCAGTGCTAGAGATCAGTGGGGACTAGCGGGGATGGCAGATACGCAGTATTTT. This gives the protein CSARDQWGLAGMADTQYF.

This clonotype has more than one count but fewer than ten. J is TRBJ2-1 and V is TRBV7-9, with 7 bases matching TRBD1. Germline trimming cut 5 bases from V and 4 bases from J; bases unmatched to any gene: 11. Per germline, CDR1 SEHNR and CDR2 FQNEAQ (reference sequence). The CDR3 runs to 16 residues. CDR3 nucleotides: TGTGCCAGCAGCCGAGACAGGGTCTATGGGTACAATGAGCAGTTCTTC. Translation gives CASSRDRVYGYNEQFF.

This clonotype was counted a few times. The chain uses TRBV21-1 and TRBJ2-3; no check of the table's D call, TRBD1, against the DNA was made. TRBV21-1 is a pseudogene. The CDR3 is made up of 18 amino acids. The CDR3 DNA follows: TGTGCCAGCAGCAAAGGAGCATGGACAGGGAGGATTCCAGATACGCAGTATTTT. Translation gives CASSKGAWTGRIPDTQYF.

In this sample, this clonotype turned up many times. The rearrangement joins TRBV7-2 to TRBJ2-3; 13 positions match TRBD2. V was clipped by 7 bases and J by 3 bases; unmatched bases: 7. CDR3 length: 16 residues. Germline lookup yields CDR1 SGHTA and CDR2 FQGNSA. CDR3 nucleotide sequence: TGTGCCAGCACCCAACCGGGACTAGCGGGGACAGATACGCAGTATTTT. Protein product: CASTQPGLAGTDTQYF. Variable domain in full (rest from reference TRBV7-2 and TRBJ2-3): GAGVSQSPSNKVTEKGKDVELRCDPISGHTALYWYRQSLGQGLEFLIYFQGNSAPDKSGLPSDRFSAERTGGSVSTLTIQRTQQEDSAVYLCASTQPGLAGTDTQYFGPGTRLTVL.

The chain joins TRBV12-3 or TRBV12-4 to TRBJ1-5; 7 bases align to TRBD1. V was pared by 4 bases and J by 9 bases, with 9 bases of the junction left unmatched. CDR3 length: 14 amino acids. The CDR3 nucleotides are TGTGCCAGCAGTTCTTACAGGGGAGAGACGCCCCAGCATTTT. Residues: CASSSYRGETPQHF.

The CDR3 DNA reads as TGTGCCAGCAGCCGAGTTCCCCTTCCGGGACAGGGGTCGTACGAGCAGTACGTC. Its translation is CASSRVPLPGQGSYEQYV. The V and J genes are TRBV11-3 and TRBJ2-7, with 10 bases matching TRBD1. The germline CDR1 and CDR2 sequences are SGHNT and YENEEA. CDR3 size: 18 residues. V lost 5 bases, J lost 4 bases, and 17 bases stayed unmatched.

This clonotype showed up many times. The CDR3 sequence is CASSAHLGGEQFF. In DNA form, the CDR3 reads TGTGCCAGCAGTGCGCACCTCGGGGGTGAGCAGTTCTTC. The chain is built from TRBV12-3 or TRBV12-4 and TRBJ2-1, with TRBD2 as a possible D gene (6 bases). V dropped 5 bases and J dropped 9 bases, with 14 bases sitting between them. The CDR3 consists of 13 residues.